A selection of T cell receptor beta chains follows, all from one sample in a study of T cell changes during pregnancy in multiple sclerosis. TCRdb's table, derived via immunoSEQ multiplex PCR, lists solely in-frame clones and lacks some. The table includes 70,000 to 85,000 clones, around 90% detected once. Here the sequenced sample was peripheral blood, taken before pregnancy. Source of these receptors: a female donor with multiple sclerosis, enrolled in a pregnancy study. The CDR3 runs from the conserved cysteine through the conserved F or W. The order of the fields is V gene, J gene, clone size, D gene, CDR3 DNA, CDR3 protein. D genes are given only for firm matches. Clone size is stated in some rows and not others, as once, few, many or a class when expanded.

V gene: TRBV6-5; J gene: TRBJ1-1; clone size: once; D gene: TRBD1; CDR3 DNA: TGTGCCAGCAGTTCAACAGGGGGCACTGAAGCTTTCTTT; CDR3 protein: CASSSTGGTEAFF
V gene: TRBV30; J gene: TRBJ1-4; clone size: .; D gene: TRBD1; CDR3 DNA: TGTGCCTGGGGCGGCTGGGACAGACCTAATGAAAAACTGTTTTTT; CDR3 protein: CAWGGWDRPNEKLFF
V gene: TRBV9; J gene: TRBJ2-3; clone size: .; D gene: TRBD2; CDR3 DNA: TGTGCCAGCAGCGTTAGCGGGGCTAGCACAGATACGCAGTATTTT; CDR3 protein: CASSVSGASTDTQYF
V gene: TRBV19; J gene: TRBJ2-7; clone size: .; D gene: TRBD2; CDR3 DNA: TGTGCCAGTAGTGCGGGGGGAGGGCCCTACGAGCAGTACTTC; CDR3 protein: CASSAGGGPYEQYF
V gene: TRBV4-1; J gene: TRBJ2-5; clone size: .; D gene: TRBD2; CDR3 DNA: TGCGCCAGCAGCCAAGAAGGCGCCGGGAGGTCCCAAGAGACCCAGTACTTC; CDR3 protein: CASSQEGAGRSQETQYF
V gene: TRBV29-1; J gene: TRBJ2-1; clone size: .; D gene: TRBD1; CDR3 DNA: TGCAGCGTCACAGGGGTCACCTACAATGAGCAGTTCTTC; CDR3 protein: CSVTGVTYNEQFF
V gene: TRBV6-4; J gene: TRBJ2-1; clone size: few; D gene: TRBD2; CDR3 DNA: TGTGCCAGCAGTCCAACTAGCGGGGGGCGGGATGAGCAGTTCTTC; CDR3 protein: CASSPTSGGRDEQFF
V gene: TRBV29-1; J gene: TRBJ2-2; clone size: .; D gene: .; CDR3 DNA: TGCAGCGCCGGGGCCGGGGAGCTGTTTTTT; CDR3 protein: CSAGAGELFF
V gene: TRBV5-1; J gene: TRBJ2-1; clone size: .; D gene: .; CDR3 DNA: TGCGCCAGCAGCTTGGCCCCCGGGATATTCAATGAGCAGTTCTTC; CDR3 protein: CASSLAPGIFNEQFF
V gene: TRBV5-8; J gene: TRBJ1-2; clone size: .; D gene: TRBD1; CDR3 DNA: TGTGCCAGCAGATTGACAGGGGGCGATGGCTACACCTTC; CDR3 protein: CASRLTGGDGYTF
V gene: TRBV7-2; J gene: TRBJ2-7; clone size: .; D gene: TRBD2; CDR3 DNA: TGTGCCAGCAGCTCCTGGGGGGGGACTAGATACGAGCAGTACTTC; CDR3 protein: CASSSWGGTRYEQYF
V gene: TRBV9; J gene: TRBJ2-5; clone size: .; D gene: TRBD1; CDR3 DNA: TGTGCCAGCAGCCAGGGACAGGGGGCGAGAGAGACCCAGTACTTC; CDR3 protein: CASSQGQGARETQYF
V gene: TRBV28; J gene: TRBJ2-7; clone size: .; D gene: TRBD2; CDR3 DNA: TGTGCCAGCAGTATGGGACTAGTGGGCGAGCAGTACTTC; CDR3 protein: CASSMGLVGEQYF
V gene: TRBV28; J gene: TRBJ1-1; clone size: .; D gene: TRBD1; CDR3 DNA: TGTGCCAGCAGTCCGGGACAGGGGGCGTTCACTGAAGCTTTCTTT; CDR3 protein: CASSPGQGAFTEAFF
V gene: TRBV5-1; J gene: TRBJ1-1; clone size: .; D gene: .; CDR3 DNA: TGCGCCAGCAGCTTAGGGAGTTTCAGTGACACTGAAGCTTTCTTT; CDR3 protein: CASSLGSFSDTEAFF
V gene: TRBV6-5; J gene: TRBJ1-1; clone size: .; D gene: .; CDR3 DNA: TGTGCCAGCAGTTACTCTAGCGGTGAAGCTTTCTTT; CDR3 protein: CASSYSSGEAFF
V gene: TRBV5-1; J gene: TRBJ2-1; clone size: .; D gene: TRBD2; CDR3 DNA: TGCGCCAGCAGTTCGGGACTAGGACAGTTCTTC; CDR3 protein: CASSSGLGQFF
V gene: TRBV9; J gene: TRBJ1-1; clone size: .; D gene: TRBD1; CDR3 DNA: TGTGCCAGCAGCCCCCGGGACAGGACAAACACTGAAGCTTTCTTT; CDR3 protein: CASSPRDRTNTEAFF
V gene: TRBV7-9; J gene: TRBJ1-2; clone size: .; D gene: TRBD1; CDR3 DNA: TGTGCCAGCAGCCTCGGACAGGGTCATTATGGCTACACCTTC; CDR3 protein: CASSLGQGHYGYTF
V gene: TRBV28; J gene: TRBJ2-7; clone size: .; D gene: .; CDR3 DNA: TGTGCCAGCAGTTTAGGGGGGAGGTACGAGCAGTACTTC; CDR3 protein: CASSLGGRYEQYF
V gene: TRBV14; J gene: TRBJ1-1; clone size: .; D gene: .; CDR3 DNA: TGTGCCAGCAGCCAGAGCACTGAAGCTTTCTTT; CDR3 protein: CASSQSTEAFF
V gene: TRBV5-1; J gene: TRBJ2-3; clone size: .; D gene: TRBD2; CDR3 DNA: TGCGCCAGCAGCTTTACTAGCGCAGATACGCAGTATTTT; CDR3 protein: CASSFTSADTQYF